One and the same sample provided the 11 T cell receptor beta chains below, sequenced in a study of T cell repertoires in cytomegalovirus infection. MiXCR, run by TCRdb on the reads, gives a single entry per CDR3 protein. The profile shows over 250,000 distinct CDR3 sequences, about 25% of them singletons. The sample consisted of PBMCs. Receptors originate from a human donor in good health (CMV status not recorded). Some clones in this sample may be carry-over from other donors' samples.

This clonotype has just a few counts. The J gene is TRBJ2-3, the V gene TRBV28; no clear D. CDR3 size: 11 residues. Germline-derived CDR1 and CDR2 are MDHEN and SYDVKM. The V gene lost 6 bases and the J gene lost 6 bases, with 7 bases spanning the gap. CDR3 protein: CASSRYDTQYF. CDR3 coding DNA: TGTGCCAGCAGCCGCTACGATACGCAGTATTTT.

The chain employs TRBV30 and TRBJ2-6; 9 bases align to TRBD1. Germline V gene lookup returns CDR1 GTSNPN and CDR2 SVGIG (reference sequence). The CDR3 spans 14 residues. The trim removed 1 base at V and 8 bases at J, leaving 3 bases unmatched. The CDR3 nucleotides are TGTGCCTGGAGTGCGGGACAGGGAACCAACGTCCTGACTTTC. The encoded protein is CAWSAGQGTNVLTF.

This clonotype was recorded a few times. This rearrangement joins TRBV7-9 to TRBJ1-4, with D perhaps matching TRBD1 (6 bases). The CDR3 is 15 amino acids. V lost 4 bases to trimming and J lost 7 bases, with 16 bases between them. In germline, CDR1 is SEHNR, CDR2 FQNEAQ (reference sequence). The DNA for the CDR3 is TGTGCCAGCAGCTCCGACGGGGGGCGCGGTGAAAAACTGTTTTTT. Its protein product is CASSSDGGRGEKLFF.

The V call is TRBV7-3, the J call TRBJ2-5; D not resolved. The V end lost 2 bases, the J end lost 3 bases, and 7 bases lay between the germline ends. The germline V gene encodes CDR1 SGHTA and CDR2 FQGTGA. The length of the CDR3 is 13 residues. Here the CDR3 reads CASSLSAKETQYF. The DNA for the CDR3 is TGTGCCAGCAGCTTATCGGCGAAAGAGACCCAGTACTTC.

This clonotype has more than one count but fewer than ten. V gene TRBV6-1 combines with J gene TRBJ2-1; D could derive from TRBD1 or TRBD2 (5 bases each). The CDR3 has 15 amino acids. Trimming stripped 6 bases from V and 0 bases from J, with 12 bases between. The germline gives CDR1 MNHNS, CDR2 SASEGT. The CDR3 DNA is TGTGCCAGCAGCTGGGACCCCAGCTCCTACAATGAGCAGTTCTTC. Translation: CASSWDPSSYNEQFF.

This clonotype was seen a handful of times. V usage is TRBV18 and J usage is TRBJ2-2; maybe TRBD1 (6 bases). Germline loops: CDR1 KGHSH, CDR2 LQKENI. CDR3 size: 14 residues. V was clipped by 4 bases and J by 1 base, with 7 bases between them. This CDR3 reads CASSRDKNTGELFF. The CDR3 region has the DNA TGTGCCAGCTCACGGGACAAGAACACCGGGGAGCTGTTTTTT.

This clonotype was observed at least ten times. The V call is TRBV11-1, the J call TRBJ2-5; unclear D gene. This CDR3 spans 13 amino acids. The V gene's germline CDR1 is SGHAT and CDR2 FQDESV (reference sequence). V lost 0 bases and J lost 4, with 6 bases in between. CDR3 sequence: CASSLAPLETQYF. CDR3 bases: TGTGCCAGCAGCTTAGCCCCCTTAGAGACCCAGTACTTC.

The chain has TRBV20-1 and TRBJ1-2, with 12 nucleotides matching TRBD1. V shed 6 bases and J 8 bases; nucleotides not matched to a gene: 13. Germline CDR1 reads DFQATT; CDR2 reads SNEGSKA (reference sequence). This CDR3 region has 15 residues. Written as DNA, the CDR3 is TGCAGTGCGCCAAAAGGGGGACAGGGGGCTGGCGGCTACACCTTC. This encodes CSAPKGGQGAGGYTF.

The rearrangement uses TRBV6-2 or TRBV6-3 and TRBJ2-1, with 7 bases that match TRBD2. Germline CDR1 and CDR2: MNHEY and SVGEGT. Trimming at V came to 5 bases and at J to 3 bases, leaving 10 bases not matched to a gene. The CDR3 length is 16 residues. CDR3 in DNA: TGTGCCAGCAGTCACTTAGCTAGCGGTCTCTACAATGAGCAGTTCTTC. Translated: CASSHLASGLYNEQFF.

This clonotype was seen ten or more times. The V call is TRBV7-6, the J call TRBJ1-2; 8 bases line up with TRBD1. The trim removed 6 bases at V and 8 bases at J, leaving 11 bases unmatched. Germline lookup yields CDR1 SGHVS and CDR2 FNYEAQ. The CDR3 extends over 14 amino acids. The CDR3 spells CASSPPQGAKGYTF. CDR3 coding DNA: TGTGCCAGCAGTCCGCCCCAGGGGGCGAAAGGCTACACCTTC.

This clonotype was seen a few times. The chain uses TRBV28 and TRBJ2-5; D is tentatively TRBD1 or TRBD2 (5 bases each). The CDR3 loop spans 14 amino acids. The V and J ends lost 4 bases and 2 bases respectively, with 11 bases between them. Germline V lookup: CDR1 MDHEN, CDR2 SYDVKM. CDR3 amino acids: CASSSGGIQETQYF. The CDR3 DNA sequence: TGTGCCAGCAGTTCTGGGGGAATACAAGAGACCCAGTACTTC.